Given below is one TCR beta chain in context. Antigen unknown. After isolation, RNA underwent reverse transcription to generate cDNA as the sequencing template. This table comes from immunoSEQ multiplex PCR, and its TCRdb copy is limited to in-frame clones, with some not included. The sample shows 120,000 or so clones, roughly two thirds of them seen only once. Investigators sorted PBMCs to obtain both CD4+ and CD8+ T cells. The germline V gene has CDR1 SQVTM and CDR2 ANQGSEA. The J segment lost 8 bases and the V segment lost 3 bases, leaving 15 bases of the junction unmatched. The CDR3 sequence is 15 residues long. These data are taken from a study of CD8+ T cells in alopecia areata. Study-level points and caveats: Higher clonality than in normal scalp was seen in lesional scalp, especially alopecia totalis/universalis. Compared with mice, patients displayed less clear TCR sharing, possibly for HLA-related reasons. Normal skin's resident alphabeta T cells are sequenced alongside lesional scalp T cells.

The source of this sequence is a human donor in good health. The chain employs TRBV29-1 and TRBJ1-1, with 7 bases identical to TRBD1. Material for sequencing was CD4+ T cells sorted from blood. DNA for the CDR3: TGCAGCGTTGATTCCTCTCCGACAGGGATCGAGGAAGCTTTCTTT. Amino acids: CSVDSSPTGIEEAFF.